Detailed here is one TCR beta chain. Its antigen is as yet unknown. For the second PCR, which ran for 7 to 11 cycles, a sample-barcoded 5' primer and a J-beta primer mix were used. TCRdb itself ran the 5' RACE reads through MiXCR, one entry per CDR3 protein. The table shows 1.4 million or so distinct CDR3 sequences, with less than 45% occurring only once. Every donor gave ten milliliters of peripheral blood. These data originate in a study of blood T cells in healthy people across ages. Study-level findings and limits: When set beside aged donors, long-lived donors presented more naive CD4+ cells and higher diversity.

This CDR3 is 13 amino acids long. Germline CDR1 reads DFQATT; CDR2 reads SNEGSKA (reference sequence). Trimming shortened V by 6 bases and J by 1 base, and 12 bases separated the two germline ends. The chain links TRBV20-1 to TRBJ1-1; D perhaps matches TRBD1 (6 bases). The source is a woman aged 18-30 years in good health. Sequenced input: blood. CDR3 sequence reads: CSAGQTWNTEAFF. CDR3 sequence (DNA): TGCAGTGCCGGACAGACTTGGAACACTGAAGCTTTCTTT.